This entry is about one T cell receptor (beta chain). The record originates from a study of cytomegalovirus exposure and HLA in healthy donors. CDR1 SGHRS and CDR2 YFSETQ come from the germline V gene. Trimming cost V 4 bases and J 3 bases; bases outside gene matches: 7. The CDR3 has 14 residues. It was with 60 Vbeta and 13 Jbeta primers that the PCR ran. Data came from immunoSEQ multiplex PCR; TCRdb stores just in-frame clones and leaves some out. The profile shows over 150,000 clones, around 81% of them singletons. The origin of this receptor is a woman aged 30 to 39 in good health and CMV-seronegative. The V and J genes are TRBV5-1 and TRBJ2-7; 7 nucleotides align to TRBD1. Source material: PBMCs. Here the CDR3 DNA reads TGCGCCAGCAGCCGAACAGGGGCGATCTACGAGCAGTACTTC. Translating gives CASSRTGAIYEQYF.